This T cell receptor beta chain was sequenced for a study of shared clonotypes between healthy human individuals. The repertoire was sequenced with immunoSEQ multiplex PCR; TCRdb's copy has only in-frame clones and lacks some. The sample yields more than 850,000 clones, more than 75% seen once. In germline, CDR1 is SGHRS, CDR2 YFSETQ. The CDR3 loop spans 14 amino acids. V was cut by 0 bases and J by 1 base, with 7 bases left in between. Concerning this clone: Other nucleotide sequences in the sample specify the same CDR3.

Sequencing was performed on memory CD4+ T cells from PBMCs. Subset denoted: CD45RA-negative fraction. The V call is TRBV5-1, the J call TRBJ1-1; D call uncertain. The source is a man younger than 35 in good health. Some clones in this sample may be carry-over from other donors' samples. CDR3 sequence reads: CASSLGATNTEAFF. The CDR3 DNA reads as TGCGCCAGCAGCTTGGGGGCAACGAACACTGAAGCTTTCTTT. Full variable domain (missing parts from reference TRBV5-1 and TRBJ1-1): KAGVTQTPRYLIKTRGQQVTLSCSPISGHRSVSWYQQTPGQGLQFLFEYFSETQRNKGNFPGRFSGRQFSNSRSEMNVSTLELGDSALYLCASSLGATNTEAFFGQGTRLTVV.